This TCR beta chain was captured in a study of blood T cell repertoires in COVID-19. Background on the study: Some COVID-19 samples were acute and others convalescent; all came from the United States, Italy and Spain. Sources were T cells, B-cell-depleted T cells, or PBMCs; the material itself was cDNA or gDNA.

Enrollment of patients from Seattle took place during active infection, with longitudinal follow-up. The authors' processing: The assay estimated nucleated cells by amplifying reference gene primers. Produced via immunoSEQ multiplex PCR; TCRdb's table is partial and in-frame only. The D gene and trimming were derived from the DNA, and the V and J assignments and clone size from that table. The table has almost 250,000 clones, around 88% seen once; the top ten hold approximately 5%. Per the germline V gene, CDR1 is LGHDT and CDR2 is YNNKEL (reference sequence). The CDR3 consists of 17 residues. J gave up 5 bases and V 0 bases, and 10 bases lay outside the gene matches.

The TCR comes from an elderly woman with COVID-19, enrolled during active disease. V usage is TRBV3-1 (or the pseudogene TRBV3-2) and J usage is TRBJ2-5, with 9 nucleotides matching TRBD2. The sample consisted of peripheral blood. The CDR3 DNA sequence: TGTGCCAGCAGCCAAGAAGGGAGGAGCGGGGGGTGGGAGACCCAGTACTTC. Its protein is CASSQEGRSGGWETQYF.